The sequence of this TCR beta chain was determined in a study of cytomegalovirus exposure and HLA in healthy donors. The PCR employed 60 Vbeta primers together with 13 Jbeta primers. Measured with immunoSEQ multiplex PCR; TCRdb has only the in-frame clones, and not every one. The repertoire has around 140,000 clones, 70% of them found once; the top ten carry approximately 2%. Points on this clone: What it binds is unknown.

This CDR3 is built from 13 residues. The germline CDR1 and CDR2 sequences are MNHEY and SVGAGI. Trimming pared 6 bases from V and 5 bases from J, leaving 13 bases between. Notes on the study in general: Previous analysis showed most TCR beta V segments were productive about 87% or about 30% of the time. Sequencing likely generated an artifact that appeared as a cluster of highly shared sequence variants. Indistinguishability led to the exclusion of some V segments, TRBV6-2 and TRBV6-3 included.

This rearrangement joins TRBV6-5 to TRBJ1-1, with D perhaps TRBD1 (6 bases). Sequencing used PBMCs. The TCR originated in a woman aged 55-75 years in good health and CMV-seropositive. In DNA, the CDR3 is TGTGCCAGCAGAAGGGAGAGGGGGACTGAAGCTTTCTTT. Translating gives CASRRERGTEAFF.